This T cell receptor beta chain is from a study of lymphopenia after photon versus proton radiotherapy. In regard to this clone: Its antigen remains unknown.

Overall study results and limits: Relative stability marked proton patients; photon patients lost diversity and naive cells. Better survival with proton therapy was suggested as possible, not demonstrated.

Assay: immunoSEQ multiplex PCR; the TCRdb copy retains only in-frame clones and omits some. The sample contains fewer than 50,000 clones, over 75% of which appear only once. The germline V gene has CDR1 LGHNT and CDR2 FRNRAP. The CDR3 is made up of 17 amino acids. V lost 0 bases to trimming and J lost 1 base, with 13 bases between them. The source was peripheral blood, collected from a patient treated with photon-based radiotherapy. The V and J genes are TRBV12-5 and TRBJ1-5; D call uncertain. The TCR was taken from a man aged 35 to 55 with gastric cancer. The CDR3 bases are TGTGCTAGTGGTTTGGTGGGTTTGGGAATGAGCAATCAGCCCCAGCATTTT. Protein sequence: CASGLVGLGMSNQPQHF.